The rows below give T cell receptor beta chains drawn from one sample of a study of blood T cell repertoires in COVID-19. Some clones are missing from TCRdb's copy, which holds only in-frame ones; the method was immunoSEQ multiplex PCR. The sample records about 92,000 clones, roughly 85% being singletons. Material for sequencing was peripheral blood. The origin of the receptors is an elderly man with acute or convalescent COVID-19. Both conserved end residues are part of each CDR3.

J	V	CDR3
TRBJ1-3	TRBV5-1	CASSLGTPGDTIYF
TRBJ2-2	TRBV2	CASSPLPGQAASDRTGELFF
TRBJ2-7	TRBV6-5	CASSYIQASRLYEQYF
TRBJ1-1	TRBV7-9	CASSLVDAFF
TRBJ2-3	TRBV6-5	CANRVGEGWDTQYF
TRBJ2-1	TRBV28	CASSFRSGSSPYNEQFF
TRBJ1-2	TRBV7-3	CASSLKAGGAQGYGYTF
TRBJ2-5	TRBV18	CASSPIAGEETQYF
TRBJ1-5	TRBV30	CAWSPPGTVNQPQHF
TRBJ2-1	TRBV11-1	CASSLAGRQGSYNEQFF
TRBJ2-7	TRBV3-1/TRBV3-2	CASSQGTGLYEQYF
TRBJ1-2	TRBV6-1	CASSDTRARYGYTF
TRBJ2-1	TRBV4-3	CASSQGASGDNEQFF
TRBJ2-5	TRBV7-9	CASSHPSPIGTEQETQYF
TRBJ2-5	TRBV2	CASRGTAQETQYF
TRBJ1-2	TRBV6-2/TRBV6-3	CASSYARHYYGYTF
TRBJ2-1	TRBV5-1	CASSSMAGTGGNEQFF
TRBJ2-7	TRBV20-1	CSARRVEQYF
TRBJ2-5	TRBV9	CASSGHRGSAETQYF
TRBJ2-2	TRBV30	CAWSRGARNTGELFF